These 8 T cell receptor beta chains were sequenced from one sample in a study of graft-versus-host responses after intestinal transplantation. Repertoires were generated with immunoSEQ multiplex PCR, while TCRdb's copy carries only in-frame clones and drops some. The sample has about 90,000 clones; roughly 90% are singletons. Their antigen targets remain unknown. Sequencing was performed on unstimulated CD4+ T cells sorted from spleen or lymph node cells, taken before transplant. These receptors were obtained from a human donor who was the organ donor for an intestinal transplant.

V gene TRBV9 combines with J gene TRBJ2-7; D ambiguous. The germline V gene encodes CDR1 SGDLS and CDR2 YYNGEE. V was shortened by 1 base and J by 6 bases, with 14 bases between the two germline ends. CDR3 size: 14 residues. The chain's CDR3 is CASSVSSPGLEQYF. The CDR3 nucleotides read TGTGCCAGCAGCGTATCCTCTCCTGGGCTCGAGCAGTACTTC.

This clone was found a few times. V usage is TRBV19 and J usage is TRBJ2-2, with a tentative D call TRBD2 (6 bases). V lost 5 bases and J 4 bases, leaving 11 bases between the germline ends. From germline, CDR1 is LNHDA and CDR2 SQIVND (reference sequence). There are 14 residues in the CDR3. CDR3 in amino acids: CASSPLAPTGELFF. CDR3 in DNA: TGTGCCAGTAGTCCACTAGCTCCCACCGGGGAGCTGTTTTTT.

This chain connects TRBV4-2 to TRBJ1-1, with unresolved D. The CDR3 is made up of 12 amino acids. The germline V and J ends were trimmed by 1 base and 11 bases, with 11 bases remaining between them. From germline, CDR1 is LGHNA and CDR2 YNFKEQ. CDR3 amino acids: CASSQADRTAFF. Written as DNA, the CDR3 is TGTGCCAGCAGCCAAGCGGATAGGACTGCTTTCTTT.

The gene calls are TRBV29-1 and TRBJ2-1; TRBD2 agrees at 8 bases. V was clipped by 7 bases and J by 9 bases; unmatched bases: 20. The CDR3 contains 16 residues. Germline-derived CDR1 and CDR2 are SQVTM and ANQGSEA. The CDR3 bases are TGCAGCGCCGTCCCTCCCGGACTAGCCGCCCTCAGTGAGCAGTTCTTC. Its translation: CSAVPPGLAALSEQFF.

To note about this clone: Other DNA sequences in the same sample also yield this CDR3. This chain links TRBV5-1 with TRBJ1-4, with a possible D match to TRBD1 (5 bases). The CDR3 has 13 residues. Per germline, CDR1 SGHRS and CDR2 YFSETQ. V gave up 0 bases and J gave up 8 bases, with 8 bases separating them. CDR3 DNA: TGCGCCAGCAGCTTGGGGCAGGGAGAAAAACTGTTTTTT. Its protein product is CASSLGQGEKLFF.

This sequence joins TRBV18 and TRBJ1-2; D ambiguous. Germline values: CDR1 KGHSH, CDR2 LQKENI. The germline V and J ends were trimmed by 3 bases and 3 bases, with 11 bases remaining between them. CDR3 length equals 14 residues. The chain's CDR3 is CASSPINLDYGYTF. In DNA, the CDR3 is TGTGCCAGCTCACCTATTAACTTAGACTATGGCTACACCTTC.

V usage is TRBV30 and J usage is TRBJ1-5; TRBD1 might be the D (5 bases). Germline CDR1 and CDR2: GTSNPN and SVGIG (reference sequence). The CDR3 length is 13 residues. V lost 7 bases, J lost 4 bases, and 14 bases lay in between. The CDR3 sequence is CAYRRDWNQPQHF. Here the CDR3 DNA reads TGTGCCTATCGCCGGGACTGGAATCAGCCCCAGCATTTT.

This chain uses TRBV5-6 with TRBJ1-3; D uncertain. This CDR3 is 12 amino acids long. The germline CDR1 and CDR2 sequences are SGHDT and YYEEEE. Between the trimmed V and J ends, which lost 4 bases and 9 bases, there was a span of 11 bases. CDR3 nucleotide sequence: TGTGCCAGCAGCCTAGGATTCGGCACCATATATTTT. Protein: CASSLGFGTIYF.